The 4 T cell receptor beta chains presented below share a single source sample, sequenced in a study of blood T cell repertoires in COVID-19. Some clones are missing from TCRdb's copy, which holds only in-frame ones; the method was immunoSEQ multiplex PCR. The sample lists a few hundred thousand clones; approximately 78% were seen once. Sample: PBMCs or T cells enriched from blood (not recorded which). All receptors come from a man in his forties who had recovered from COVID-19.

The V gene is TRBV7-2, the J gene TRBJ1-3; D not resolved. Germline V gene sequence: CDR1 SGHTA, CDR2 FQGNSA. Trimming took off 4 bases at V and 1 base at J, with 8 bases between the two ends. The CDR3 contains 14 residues. Here the CDR3 reads CASSSYGSGNTIYF. In DNA, the CDR3 is TGTGCCAGCAGCTCCTACGGGTCTGGAAACACCATATATTTT.

This rearrangement joins TRBV7-8 to TRBJ2-2; 9 bases match TRBD1. The CDR3 is made up of 16 amino acids. From germline, CDR1 is SGHVS and CDR2 FQNEAQ. V shed 7 bases, J shed 6 bases, and the junction held 12 bases outside the gene matches. CDR3 nucleotide sequence: TGTGCCAGCACCGAGCCGAACAGGGGGCCGGCCGGGGAGCTGTTTTTT. This sequence encodes CASTEPNRGPAGELFF.

The J gene is TRBJ2-5, the V gene TRBV30, with TRBD2 matching 10 bases. Looked up from germline, CDR1 is GTSNPN and CDR2 is SVGIG (reference sequence). After removal of 0 bases from V and 5 bases from J, the junction contained 12 bases not matched to a gene. The CDR3 runs to 17 residues. The CDR3 coding sequence is TGTGCCTGGAGTGTATTGCCTAGCGGGAGTCTCAAGGAGACCCAGTACTTC. Translation gives CAWSVLPSGSLKETQYF.

The V call is TRBV6-4, the J call TRBJ2-5, with a weak D call TRBD1 (5 bases). V was pared by 6 bases and J by 7 bases, with 15 bases between. From germline, CDR1 is MRHNA and CDR2 SNTAGT. The CDR3 length is 13 residues. DNA for the CDR3: TGTGCCAGCAGCTACGATGGGGCAGGGACCCAGTACTTC. Amino acids: CASSYDGAGTQYF.